A selection of T cell receptor beta chains follows, all from one sample in a study of CD8+ T cells in alopecia areata. Sequencing was performed with immunoSEQ multiplex PCR; in TCRdb, only in-frame clones are kept and a portion is missing. The sample yields approximately 190,000 clones, 58% seen once. Here the sequenced sample was CD4+ T cells sorted from blood, taken at week 24, from a patient treated with tofacitinib. The receptors here all came from a human donor with alopecia areata. Each CDR3 is given with its conserved first and last residue. The order of the fields is J gene, clone size, D gene, V gene, CDR3 protein, CDR3 DNA. A D gene is named only where the DNA matches it firmly. Clone size appears in some rows only: once, few, many, or a class for an expanded clone.

j_gene: TRBJ2-3
abundance: -
d_gene: -
v_gene: TRBV7-9
CDR3aa: CASSADWDTDTQYF
CDR3nt: TGTGCCAGCAGCGCGGACTGGGACACAGATACGCAGTATTTT

j_gene: TRBJ2-3
abundance: -
d_gene: -
v_gene: TRBV7-9
CDR3aa: CASSATSTDTQYF
CDR3nt: TGTGCCAGCAGCGCCACTAGCACAGATACGCAGTATTTT

j_gene: TRBJ2-7
abundance: few
d_gene: -
v_gene: TRBV28
CDR3aa: CASSQSGGREYF
CDR3nt: TGTGCCAGCAGTCAATCCGGAGGGCGAGAGTACTTC

j_gene: TRBJ2-1
abundance: -
d_gene: -
v_gene: TRBV29-1
CDR3aa: CSVEVFGLLSGNEQFF
CDR3nt: TGCAGCGTTGAAGTTTTTGGATTATTGAGCGGCAATGAGCAGTTCTTC

j_gene: TRBJ2-5
abundance: few
d_gene: -
v_gene: TRBV19
CDR3aa: CASSSSQGWETQYF
CDR3nt: TGTGCCAGTAGTTCGTCACAGGGTTGGGAGACCCAGTACTTC

j_gene: TRBJ2-1
abundance: -
d_gene: -
v_gene: TRBV19
CDR3aa: CASSPSQSGELRFF
CDR3nt: TGTGCCAGTAGTCCCAGCCAATCAGGAGAGCTCCGGTTCTTC

j_gene: TRBJ2-5
abundance: -
d_gene: TRBD2
v_gene: TRBV7-2
CDR3aa: CASSLLGGRGETQYF
CDR3nt: TGTGCCAGCAGCTTACTGGGCGGGAGGGGAGAGACCCAGTACTTC

j_gene: TRBJ2-5
abundance: -
d_gene: -
v_gene: TRBV4-3
CDR3aa: CASSQDLGGSETQYF
CDR3nt: TGCGCCAGCAGCCAAGATCTAGGGGGAAGCGAGACCCAGTACTTC

j_gene: TRBJ2-7
abundance: -
d_gene: TRBD2
v_gene: TRBV4-1
CDR3aa: CASSHRTSGGPYEQYF
CDR3nt: TGCGCCAGCAGCCACCGGACTAGCGGGGGGCCCTACGAGCAGTACTTC

j_gene: TRBJ1-1
abundance: few
d_gene: TRBD1
v_gene: TRBV29-1
CDR3aa: CSGTGENTEAFF
CDR3nt: TGCAGCGGAACAGGGGAGAACACTGAAGCTTTCTTT

j_gene: TRBJ1-5
abundance: -
d_gene: -
v_gene: TRBV2
CDR3aa: CASGTEEPQHF
CDR3nt: TGTGCCAGCGGAACAGAGGAGCCCCAGCATTTT

j_gene: TRBJ1-1
abundance: -
d_gene: TRBD1
v_gene: TRBV19
CDR3aa: CASTRTGLTTEAFF
CDR3nt: TGTGCCAGTACCCGGACAGGGCTGACCACTGAAGCTTTCTTT

j_gene: TRBJ2-2
abundance: few
d_gene: -
v_gene: TRBV7-3
CDR3aa: CASSLFDGPNTGELFF
CDR3nt: TGTGCCAGCAGCTTATTCGACGGACCGAACACCGGGGAGCTGTTTTTT

j_gene: TRBJ2-1
abundance: -
d_gene: -
v_gene: TRBV29-1
CDR3aa: CSVEAASSYNEQFF
CDR3nt: TGCAGCGTTGAGGCCGCTAGCTCCTACAATGAGCAGTTCTTC

j_gene: TRBJ1-1
abundance: once
d_gene: TRBD1
v_gene: TRBV5-1
CDR3aa: CASSVDRDTEAFF
CDR3nt: TGCGCCAGCAGCGTGGACAGGGACACTGAAGCTTTCTTT

j_gene: TRBJ2-3
abundance: -
d_gene: -
v_gene: TRBV6-1
CDR3aa: CASQQVGGDTQYF
CDR3nt: TGTGCCAGTCAACAGGTGGGAGGAGATACGCAGTATTTT

j_gene: TRBJ1-2
abundance: few
d_gene: -
v_gene: TRBV5-4
CDR3aa: CASQDSSYGYTF
CDR3nt: TGTGCCAGCCAGGACAGTTCCTATGGCTACACCTTC

j_gene: TRBJ1-5
abundance: -
d_gene: -
v_gene: TRBV30
CDR3aa: CAWSPRGNQPQHF
CDR3nt: TGTGCCTGGAGTCCGCGTGGCAATCAGCCCCAGCATTTT

j_gene: TRBJ1-1
abundance: -
d_gene: TRBD1
v_gene: TRBV5-5
CDR3aa: CASSFTGGLAFF
CDR3nt: TGTGCCAGCAGCTTCACAGGGGGTTTGGCTTTCTTT

j_gene: TRBJ2-5
abundance: -
d_gene: -
v_gene: TRBV25-1
CDR3aa: CASRGTLQETQYF
CDR3nt: TGTGCCAGCAGAGGGACACTTCAAGAGACCCAGTACTTC

j_gene: TRBJ2-3
abundance: many
d_gene: -
v_gene: TRBV5-6
CDR3aa: CASSYTDTQYF
CDR3nt: TGTGCCAGCAGCTACACAGATACGCAGTATTTT

j_gene: TRBJ2-4
abundance: few
d_gene: -
v_gene: TRBV7-2
CDR3aa: CASSFQWRNIQYF
CDR3nt: TGTGCCAGCAGCTTCCAGTGGAGGAACATTCAGTACTTC

j_gene: TRBJ1-1
abundance: -
d_gene: -
v_gene: TRBV30
CDR3aa: CAWSDYPVDTEAFF
CDR3nt: TGTGCCTGGAGCGACTACCCCGTGGACACTGAAGCTTTCTTT

j_gene: TRBJ2-1
abundance: -
d_gene: TRBD2
v_gene: TRBV29-1
CDR3aa: CSDQTSDSYNEQFF
CDR3nt: TGCAGCGATCAAACTAGCGACTCCTACAATGAGCAGTTCTTC

j_gene: TRBJ1-2
abundance: few
d_gene: -
v_gene: TRBV7-8
CDR3aa: CASSLAYGSGYTF
CDR3nt: TGTGCCAGCAGCTTAGCATACGGAAGTGGCTACACCTTC

j_gene: TRBJ2-1
abundance: -
d_gene: TRBD2
v_gene: TRBV5-1
CDR3aa: CASSASLAGALGGEQFF
CDR3nt: TGCGCCAGCAGCGCCTCACTAGCGGGGGCCCTCGGTGGGGAGCAGTTCTTC

j_gene: TRBJ2-1
abundance: -
d_gene: -
v_gene: TRBV6-6
CDR3aa: CASSYSIARATEQFF
CDR3nt: TGTGCCAGCAGTTACTCGATTGCCAGGGCGACTGAGCAGTTCTTC

j_gene: TRBJ2-5
abundance: few
d_gene: -
v_gene: TRBV30
CDR3aa: CAWSVGETQYF
CDR3nt: TGTGCCTGGAGTGTAGGGGAGACCCAGTACTTC

j_gene: TRBJ2-5
abundance: -
d_gene: -
v_gene: TRBV15
CDR3aa: CATSRVHQETQYF
CDR3nt: TGTGCCACCAGCAGAGTCCACCAAGAGACCCAGTACTTC

j_gene: TRBJ2-3
abundance: -
d_gene: TRBD1
v_gene: TRBV28
CDR3aa: CASSLPGQGAGTQYF
CDR3nt: TGTGCCAGCAGTTTACCAGGACAGGGGGCGGGTACGCAGTATTTT

j_gene: TRBJ1-3
abundance: -
d_gene: -
v_gene: TRBV29-1
CDR3aa: CSVGTRGSGNTIYF
CDR3nt: TGCAGCGTCGGCACTCGGGGCTCTGGAAACACCATATATTTT

j_gene: TRBJ1-2
abundance: few
d_gene: -
v_gene: TRBV29-1
CDR3aa: CSVPGNGYTF
CDR3nt: TGCAGCGTGCCGGGGAATGGCTACACCTTC

j_gene: TRBJ1-2
abundance: -
d_gene: -
v_gene: TRBV30
CDR3aa: CAWTPGHLLDGYTF
CDR3nt: TGTGCCTGGACGCCGGGACACTTACTGGATGGCTACACCTTC

j_gene: TRBJ1-4
abundance: -
d_gene: -
v_gene: TRBV7-3
CDR3aa: CASSFTQAANEKLFF
CDR3nt: TGTGCCAGCAGCTTCACTCAGGCGGCTAATGAAAAACTGTTTTTT

j_gene: TRBJ1-1
abundance: -
d_gene: -
v_gene: TRBV18
CDR3aa: CASSPVQGHAFF
CDR3nt: TGTGCCAGCTCACCTGTACAGGGACATGCTTTCTTT

j_gene: TRBJ2-1
abundance: -
d_gene: -
v_gene: TRBV12-2
CDR3aa: CASRPELAVLPTGEQFF
CDR3nt: TGTGCAAGTCGCCCAGAACTAGCGGTACTCCCCACCGGAGAGCAGTTCTTC

j_gene: TRBJ2-5
abundance: few
d_gene: -
v_gene: TRBV7-2
CDR3aa: CASSRGGPGETQYF
CDR3nt: TGTGCCAGCAGCCGTGGGGGGCCGGGGGAGACCCAGTACTTC

j_gene: TRBJ2-5
abundance: few
d_gene: -
v_gene: TRBV7-2
CDR3aa: CASSLGGVGETQYF
CDR3nt: TGTGCCAGCAGCTTAGGAGGGGTCGGCGAGACCCAGTACTTC

j_gene: TRBJ1-2
abundance: -
d_gene: TRBD1
v_gene: TRBV5-4
CDR3aa: CASSATGNGYTF
CDR3nt: TGTGCCAGCAGCGCGACAGGGAACGGCTACACCTTC

j_gene: TRBJ2-1
abundance: -
d_gene: TRBD1
v_gene: TRBV27
CDR3aa: CASSTSRDRVWNEQFF
CDR3nt: TGTGCCAGCAGTACTTCCCGGGACAGGGTGTGGAATGAGCAGTTCTTC

j_gene: TRBJ2-7
abundance: -
d_gene: -
v_gene: TRBV30
CDR3aa: CAWSLGTFEEQYF
CDR3nt: TGTGCCTGGAGTTTGGGGACATTTGAAGAGCAGTACTTC

j_gene: TRBJ2-1
abundance: -
d_gene: TRBD2
v_gene: TRBV7-9
CDR3aa: CASSLGASSGRHNEQFF
CDR3nt: TGTGCCAGCAGCTTAGGAGCCTCTAGCGGGAGACACAATGAGCAGTTCTTC

j_gene: TRBJ2-1
abundance: -
d_gene: TRBD1
v_gene: TRBV7-3
CDR3aa: CASSLLQGQDEQFF
CDR3nt: TGTGCCAGCAGCTTATTACAGGGGCAGGATGAGCAGTTCTTC

j_gene: TRBJ2-2
abundance: -
d_gene: -
v_gene: TRBV30
CDR3aa: CAWSYDRMTGELFF
CDR3nt: TGTGCCTGGAGTTACGACAGGATGACCGGGGAGCTGTTTTTT

j_gene: TRBJ1-2
abundance: few
d_gene: -
v_gene: TRBV29-1
CDR3aa: CSVEDSGGYTF
CDR3nt: TGCAGCGTTGAGGATTCAGGGGGCTACACCTTC

j_gene: TRBJ1-2
abundance: -
d_gene: TRBD1
v_gene: TRBV30
CDR3aa: CAWSPLTTGAGYTF
CDR3nt: TGTGCCTGGAGTCCCCTAACGACAGGGGCTGGCTACACCTTC

j_gene: TRBJ2-7
abundance: -
d_gene: -
v_gene: TRBV25-1
CDR3aa: CASSEQIPYEQYF
CDR3nt: TGTGCCAGCAGTGAACAAATACCCTACGAGCAGTACTTC

j_gene: TRBJ2-3
abundance: -
d_gene: TRBD2
v_gene: TRBV7-6
CDR3aa: CASSLVGSAGTSGAHTQYF
CDR3nt: TGTGCCAGCAGCTTAGTCGGGAGCGCCGGGACTAGCGGGGCTCATACGCAGTATTTT

j_gene: TRBJ2-3
abundance: -
d_gene: -
v_gene: TRBV2
CDR3aa: CASRLSGNTDTQYF
CDR3nt: TGTGCCAGCAGGCTTAGCGGAAACACAGATACGCAGTATTTT

j_gene: TRBJ1-2
abundance: few
d_gene: TRBD1
v_gene: TRBV29-1
CDR3aa: CSVVRDREGYTF
CDR3nt: TGCAGCGTTGTAAGGGACAGGGAGGGCTACACCTTC

j_gene: TRBJ2-1
abundance: -
d_gene: TRBD2
v_gene: TRBV9
CDR3aa: CASRGTGTSWFF
CDR3nt: TGTGCCAGCAGGGGTACCGGGACTAGCTGGTTCTTC

j_gene: TRBJ1-2
abundance: -
d_gene: TRBD1
v_gene: TRBV29-1
CDR3aa: CSVDRQGALGYTF
CDR3nt: TGCAGCGTGGATAGACAGGGGGCGCTTGGCTACACCTTC